A single sample is the source of the 5 T cell receptor beta chains below, sequenced in a study of blood T cell repertoires in COVID-19. Some clones are missing from TCRdb's copy, which holds only in-frame ones; the method was immunoSEQ multiplex PCR. The profile shows 250,000 or so clones, about 90% of them singletons. Source material: PBMCs or T cells enriched from blood (not recorded which). All receptors derive from a woman in her thirties or forties who had been exposed to COVID-19.

This clone has only one observation. This chain links TRBV3-1 (or the pseudogene TRBV3-2) with TRBJ2-2, with a tentative D call TRBD2 (6 bases). Germline CDR1 and CDR2: LGHDT and YNNKEL (reference sequence). V shed 3 bases and J shed 3 bases, with 14 bases lying between them. The CDR3 runs 16 residues. CDR3 nucleotides: TGTGCCAGCAGCCATTCCCCGGGGGTGGACACCGGGGAGCTGTTTTTT. This gives the protein CASSHSPGVDTGELFF.

The chain couples TRBV7-3 to TRBJ2-5, with a possible D match to TRBD2 (6 bases). This CDR3 is 16 amino acids long. The germline V gene encodes CDR1 SGHTA and CDR2 FQGTGA. The ends were cut back, 6 bases at V and 1 base at J, with 18 bases in the middle. CDR3 residues: CASRSGRLGAQETQYF. The CDR3 DNA reads TGTGCCAGCAGGTCCGGCCGACTAGGCGCCCAAGAGACCCAGTACTTC.

The chain combines TRBV18 with TRBJ2-1; D is perhaps TRBD1 (6 bases). V was trimmed by 5 bases and J by 8 bases, leaving 16 bases between them. Germline-derived CDR1 and CDR2 are KGHSH and LQKENI. The CDR3 runs 14 residues. DNA for the CDR3: TGTGCCAGCTCAAACAATCCTGGGGGCGATGAGCAGTTCTTC. As protein: CASSNNPGGDEQFF.

The CDR3 spells CASSAIGTGGDGYTF. The CDR3 coding sequence is TGTGCCAGCAGTGCAATTGGGACAGGGGGAGATGGCTACACCTTC. The chain uses TRBV2 and TRBJ1-2; 11 nucleotides align to TRBD1. CDR1 is SNHLY, CDR2 FYNNEI, per germline. V lost 4 bases to trimming and J lost 6 bases; unmatched junction nucleotides: 7. This CDR3 is 15 amino acids long.

V usage is TRBV7-2 and J usage is TRBJ2-2, with D tentatively TRBD2 (8 bases). The CDR3 totals 19 residues. V was clipped by 3 bases and J by 5 bases, with 25 bases between them. In germline, CDR1 is SGHTA, CDR2 FQGNSA. The CDR3, as DNA: TGTGCCAGCAGCTTTAGTCCGGGAGGGGGCCCTTCGGGGACCGGGGAGCTGTTTTTT. Its protein product is CASSFSPGGGPSGTGELFF.